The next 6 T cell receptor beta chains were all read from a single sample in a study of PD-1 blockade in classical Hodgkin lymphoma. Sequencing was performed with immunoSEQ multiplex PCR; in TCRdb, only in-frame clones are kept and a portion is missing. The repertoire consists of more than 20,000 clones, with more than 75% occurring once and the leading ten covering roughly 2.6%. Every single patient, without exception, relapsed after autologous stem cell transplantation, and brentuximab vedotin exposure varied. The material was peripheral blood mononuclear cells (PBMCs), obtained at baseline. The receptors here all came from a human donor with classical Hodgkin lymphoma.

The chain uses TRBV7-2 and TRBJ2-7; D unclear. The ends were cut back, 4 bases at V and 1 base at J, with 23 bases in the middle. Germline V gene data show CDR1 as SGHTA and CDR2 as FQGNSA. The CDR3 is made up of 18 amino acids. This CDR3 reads CASSSIRKTPKGSYEQYF. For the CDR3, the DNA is TGTGCCAGCAGCTCGATACGGAAAACCCCGAAAGGGTCCTACGAGCAGTACTTC.

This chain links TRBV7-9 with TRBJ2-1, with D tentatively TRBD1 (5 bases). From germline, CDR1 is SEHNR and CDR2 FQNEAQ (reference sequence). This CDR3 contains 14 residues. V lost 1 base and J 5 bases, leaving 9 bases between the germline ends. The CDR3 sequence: CASSLGSQDNEQFF. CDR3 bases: TGTGCCAGCAGCTTAGGGTCACAGGACAATGAGCAGTTCTTC.

The CDR3 region is CASSIGTGPYEQYF. DNA for the CDR3: TGTGCCAGTAGTATTGGGACAGGGCCCTACGAGCAGTACTTC. The rearrangement uses TRBV19 and TRBJ2-7; 9 positions agree with TRBD1. Germline V gene lookup returns CDR1 LNHDA and CDR2 SQIVND (reference sequence). The V and J ends lost 3 bases and 2 bases, in that order; junction bases with no gene match: 2. This CDR3 has 14 amino acids.

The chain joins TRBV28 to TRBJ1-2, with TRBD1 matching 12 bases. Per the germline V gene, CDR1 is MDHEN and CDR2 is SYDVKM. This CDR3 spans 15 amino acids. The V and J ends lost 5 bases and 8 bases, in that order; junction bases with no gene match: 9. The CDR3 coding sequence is TGTGCCAGCAGTCCGGGACAGGGGGCGCAGGGGGGCTACACCTTC. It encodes CASSPGQGAQGGYTF.

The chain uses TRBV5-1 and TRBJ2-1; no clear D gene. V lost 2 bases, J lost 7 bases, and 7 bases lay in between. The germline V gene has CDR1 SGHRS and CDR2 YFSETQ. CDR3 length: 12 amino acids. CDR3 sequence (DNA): TGCGCCAGCAGCTTTCTGGCGAATGAGCAGTTCTTC. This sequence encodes CASSFLANEQFF. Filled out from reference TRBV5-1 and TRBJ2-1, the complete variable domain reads KAGVTQTPRYLIKTRGQQVTLSCSPISGHRSVSWYQQTPGQGLQFLFEYFSETQRNKGNFPGRFSGRQFSNSRSEMNVSTLELGDSALYLCASSFLANEQFFGPGTRLTVL.

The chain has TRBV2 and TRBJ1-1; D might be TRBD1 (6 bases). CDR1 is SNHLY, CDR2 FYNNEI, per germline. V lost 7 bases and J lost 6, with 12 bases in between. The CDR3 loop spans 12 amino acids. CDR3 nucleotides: TGTGCCAGCAAGGGCGGGGGGCCTGAAGCTTTCTTT. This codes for CASKGGGPEAFF.